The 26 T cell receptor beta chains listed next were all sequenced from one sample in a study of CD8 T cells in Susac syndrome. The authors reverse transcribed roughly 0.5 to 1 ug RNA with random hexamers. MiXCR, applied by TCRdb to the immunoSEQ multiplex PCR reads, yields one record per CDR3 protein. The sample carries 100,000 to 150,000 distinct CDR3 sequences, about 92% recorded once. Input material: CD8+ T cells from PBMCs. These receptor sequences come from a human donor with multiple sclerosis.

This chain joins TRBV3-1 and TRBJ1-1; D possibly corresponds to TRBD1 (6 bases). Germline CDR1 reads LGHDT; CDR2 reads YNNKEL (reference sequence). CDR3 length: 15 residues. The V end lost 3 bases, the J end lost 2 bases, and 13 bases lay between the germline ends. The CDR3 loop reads CASSHLYGGNTEAFF. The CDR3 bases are TGTGCCAGCAGCCATCTCTACGGGGGCAACACTGAAGCTTTCTTT.

The CDR3 is CASSQTGIYNQPQHF. In DNA form, the CDR3 reads TGTGCCAGCAGTCAAACCGGGATCTACAATCAGCCCCAGCATTTT. This chain joins TRBV27 and TRBJ1-5, with no clear D. Germline-derived CDR1 and CDR2 are MNHEY and SMNVEV (reference sequence). Trimming removed 5 bases from V and 3 bases from J, with 14 bases in between. The CDR3 consists of 15 residues.

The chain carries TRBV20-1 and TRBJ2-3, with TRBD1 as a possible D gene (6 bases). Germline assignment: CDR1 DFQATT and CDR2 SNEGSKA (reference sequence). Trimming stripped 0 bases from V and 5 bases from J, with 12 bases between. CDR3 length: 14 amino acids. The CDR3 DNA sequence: TGCAGTGCTAGAGATGGCCAGGGGAGAGATACGCAGTATTTT. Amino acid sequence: CSARDGQGRDTQYF.

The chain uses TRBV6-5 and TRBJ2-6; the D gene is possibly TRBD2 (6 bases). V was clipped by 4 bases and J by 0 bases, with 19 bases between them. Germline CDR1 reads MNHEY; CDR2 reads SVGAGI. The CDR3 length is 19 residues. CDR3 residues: CASSWTWGGLLSGANVLTF. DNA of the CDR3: TGTGCCAGCAGTTGGACATGGGGAGGCTTACTCTCTGGGGCCAACGTCCTGACTTTC.

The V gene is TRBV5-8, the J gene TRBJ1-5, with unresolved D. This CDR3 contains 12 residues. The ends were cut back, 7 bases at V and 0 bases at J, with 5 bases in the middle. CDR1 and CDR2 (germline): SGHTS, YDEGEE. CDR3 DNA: TGTGCCAGCGGTTATAGCAATCAGCCCCAGCATTTT. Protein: CASGYSNQPQHF.

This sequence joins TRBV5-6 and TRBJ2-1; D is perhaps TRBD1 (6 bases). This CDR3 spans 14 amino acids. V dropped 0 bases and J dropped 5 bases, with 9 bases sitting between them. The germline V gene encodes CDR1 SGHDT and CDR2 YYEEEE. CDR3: CASSLEQGNNEQFF. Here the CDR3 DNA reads TGTGCCAGCAGCTTGGAACAGGGTAACAATGAGCAGTTCTTC.

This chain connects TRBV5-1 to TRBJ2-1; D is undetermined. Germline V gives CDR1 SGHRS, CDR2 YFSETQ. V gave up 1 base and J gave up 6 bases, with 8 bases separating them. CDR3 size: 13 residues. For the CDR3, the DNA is TGCGCCAGCAGCTTGCTACGGATCAATGAGCAGTTCTTC. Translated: CASSLLRINEQFF.

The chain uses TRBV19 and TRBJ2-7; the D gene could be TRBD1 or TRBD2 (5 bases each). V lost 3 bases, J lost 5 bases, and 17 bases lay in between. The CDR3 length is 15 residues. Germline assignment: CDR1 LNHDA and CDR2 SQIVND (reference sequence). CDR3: CASSIGGGPFNEQYV. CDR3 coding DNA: TGTGCCAGTAGTATCGGTGGGGGACCCTTCAACGAGCAGTACGTC.

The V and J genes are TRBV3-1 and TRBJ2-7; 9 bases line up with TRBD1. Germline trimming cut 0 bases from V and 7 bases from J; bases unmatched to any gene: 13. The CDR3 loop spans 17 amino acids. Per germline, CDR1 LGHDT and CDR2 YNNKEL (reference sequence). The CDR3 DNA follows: TGTGCCAGCAGCCAAGAACGTGCCGGGACAGGGTGGTTGGAGCAGTACTTC. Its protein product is CASSQERAGTGWLEQYF.

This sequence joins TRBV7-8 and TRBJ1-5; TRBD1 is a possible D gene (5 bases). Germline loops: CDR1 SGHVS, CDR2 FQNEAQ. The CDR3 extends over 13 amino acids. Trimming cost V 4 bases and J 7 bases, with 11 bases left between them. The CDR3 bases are TGTGCCAGCAGCTCCGGGACTGAGCAGCCCCAGCATTTT. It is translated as CASSSGTEQPQHF.

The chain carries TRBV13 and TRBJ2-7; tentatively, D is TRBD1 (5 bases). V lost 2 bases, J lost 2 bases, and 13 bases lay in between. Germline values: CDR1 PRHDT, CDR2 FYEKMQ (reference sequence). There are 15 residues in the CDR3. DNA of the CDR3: TGTGCCAGCAGCTTACAGGGTAGGGAACCCTACGAGCAGTACGTC. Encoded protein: CASSLQGREPYEQYV.

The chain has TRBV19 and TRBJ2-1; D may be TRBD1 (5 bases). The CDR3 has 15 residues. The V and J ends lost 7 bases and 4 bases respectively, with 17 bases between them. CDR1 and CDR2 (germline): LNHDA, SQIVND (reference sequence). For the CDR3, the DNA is TGTGCCAGTACCCCATCCCAGGGTGGGTACAATGAGCAGTTCTTC. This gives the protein CASTPSQGGYNEQFF. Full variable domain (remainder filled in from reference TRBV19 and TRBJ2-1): DGGITQSPKYLFRKEGQNVTLSCEQNLNHDAMYWYRQDPGQGLRLIYYSQIVNDFQKGDIAEGYSVSREKKESFPLTVTSAQKNPTAFYLCASTPSQGGYNEQFFGPGTRLTVL.

The CDR3 sequence: CASSDWGMEQYV. The CDR3, as DNA: TGTGCCAGCAGTGATTGGGGCATGGAGCAGTACGTC. V and J are TRBV6-1 and TRBJ2-7; TRBD1 is a possible D gene (5 bases). Trimming shortened V by 3 bases and J by 7 bases, and 10 bases separated the two germline ends. This CDR3 has 12 residues. CDR1 is MNHNS, CDR2 SASEGT, per germline.

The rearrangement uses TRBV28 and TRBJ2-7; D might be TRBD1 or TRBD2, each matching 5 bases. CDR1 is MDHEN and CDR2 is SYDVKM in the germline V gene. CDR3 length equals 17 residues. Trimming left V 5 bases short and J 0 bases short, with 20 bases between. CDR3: CASSPGTLDYPSYEQYF. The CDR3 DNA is TGTGCCAGCAGTCCCGGGACCCTTGACTATCCCTCCTACGAGCAGTACTTC.

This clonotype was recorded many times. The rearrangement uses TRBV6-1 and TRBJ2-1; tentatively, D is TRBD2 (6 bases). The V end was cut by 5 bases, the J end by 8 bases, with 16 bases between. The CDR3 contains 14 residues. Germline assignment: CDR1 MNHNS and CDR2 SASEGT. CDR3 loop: CASSFTAGRHEQFF. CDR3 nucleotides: TGTGCCAGCAGTTTCACTGCGGGGCGGCATGAGCAGTTCTTC.

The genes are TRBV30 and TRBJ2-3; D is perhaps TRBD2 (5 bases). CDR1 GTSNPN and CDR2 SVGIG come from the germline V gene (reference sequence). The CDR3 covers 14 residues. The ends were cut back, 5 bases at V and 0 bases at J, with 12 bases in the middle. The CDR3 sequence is CAWGETTSTDTQYF. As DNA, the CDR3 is TGTGCCTGGGGGGAGACAACTAGCACAGATACGCAGTATTTT.

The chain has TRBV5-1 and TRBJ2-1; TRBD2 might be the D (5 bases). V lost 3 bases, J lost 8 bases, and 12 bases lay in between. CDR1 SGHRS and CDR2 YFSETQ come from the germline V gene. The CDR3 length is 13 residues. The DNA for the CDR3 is TGCGCCAGCAGCTCGGGAAGATCCTATGAGCAGTTCTTC. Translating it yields CASSSGRSYEQFF.

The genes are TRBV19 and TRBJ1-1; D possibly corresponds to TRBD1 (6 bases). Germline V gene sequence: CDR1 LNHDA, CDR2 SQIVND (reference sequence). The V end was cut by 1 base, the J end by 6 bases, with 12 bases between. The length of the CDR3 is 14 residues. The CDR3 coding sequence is TGTGCCAGTAGTATAGGACCCAGGGGCCCTGAAGCTTTCTTT. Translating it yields CASSIGPRGPEAFF.

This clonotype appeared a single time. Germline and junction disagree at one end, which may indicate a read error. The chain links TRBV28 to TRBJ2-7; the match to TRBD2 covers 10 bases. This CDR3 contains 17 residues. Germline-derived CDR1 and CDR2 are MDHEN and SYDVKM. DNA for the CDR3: TGTGCCAGCAGTTTGCCGAATGGGACTAGCGTTTCCTTCGAGCAGTACTTC. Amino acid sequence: CASSLPNGTSVSFEQYF.

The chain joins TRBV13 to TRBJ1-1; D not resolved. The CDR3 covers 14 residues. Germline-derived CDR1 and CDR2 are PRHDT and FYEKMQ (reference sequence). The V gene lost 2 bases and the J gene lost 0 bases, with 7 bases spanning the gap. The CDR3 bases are TGTGCCAGCAGCTTAACCCCTCTGAACACTGAAGCTTTCTTT. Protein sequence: CASSLTPLNTEAFF.

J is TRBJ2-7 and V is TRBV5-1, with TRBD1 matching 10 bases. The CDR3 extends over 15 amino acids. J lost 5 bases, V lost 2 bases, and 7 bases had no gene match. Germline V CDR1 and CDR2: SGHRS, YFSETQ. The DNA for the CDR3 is TGCGCCAGCAGCTTAAACCGGGACAGGGGCCACGAGCAGTACTTC. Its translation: CASSLNRDRGHEQYF.

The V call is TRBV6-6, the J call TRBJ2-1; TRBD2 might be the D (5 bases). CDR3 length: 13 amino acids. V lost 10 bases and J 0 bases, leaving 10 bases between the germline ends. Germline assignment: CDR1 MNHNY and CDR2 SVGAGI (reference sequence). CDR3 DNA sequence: TGTGCCACAAACGAGGGCTCCTACAATGAGCAGTTCTTC. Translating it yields CATNEGSYNEQFF.

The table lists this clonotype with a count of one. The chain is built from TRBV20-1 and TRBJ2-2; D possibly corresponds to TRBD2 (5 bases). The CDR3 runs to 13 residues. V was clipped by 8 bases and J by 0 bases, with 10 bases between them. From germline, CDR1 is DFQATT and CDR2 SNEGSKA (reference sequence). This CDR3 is CSTPGANTGELFF. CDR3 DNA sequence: TGCAGTACCCCCGGGGCGAACACCGGGGAGCTGTTTTTT.

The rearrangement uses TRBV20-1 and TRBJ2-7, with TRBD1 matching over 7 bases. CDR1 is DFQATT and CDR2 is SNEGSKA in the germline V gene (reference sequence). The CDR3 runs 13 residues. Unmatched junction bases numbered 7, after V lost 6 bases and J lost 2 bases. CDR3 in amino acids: CSAATGNPYEQYF. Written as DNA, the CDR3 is TGCAGTGCAGCGACAGGGAACCCCTACGAGCAGTACTTC.

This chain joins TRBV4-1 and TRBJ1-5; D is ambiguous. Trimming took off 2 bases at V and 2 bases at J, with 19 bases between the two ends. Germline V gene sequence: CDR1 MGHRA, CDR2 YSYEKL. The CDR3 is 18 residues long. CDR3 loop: CASSQTQTSHRGNQPQHF. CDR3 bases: TGCGCCAGCAGCCAAACTCAAACGAGCCATAGGGGCAATCAGCCCCAGCATTTT.

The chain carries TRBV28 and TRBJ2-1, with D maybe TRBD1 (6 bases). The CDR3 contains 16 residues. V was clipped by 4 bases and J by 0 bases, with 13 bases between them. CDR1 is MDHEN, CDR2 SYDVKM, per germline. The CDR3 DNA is TGTGCCAGCAGTTCCCCGACAGGTCGCTCCTACAATGAGCAGTTCTTC. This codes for CASSSPTGRSYNEQFF. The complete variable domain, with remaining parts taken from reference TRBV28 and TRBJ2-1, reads DVKVTQSSRYLVKRTGEKVFLECVQDMDHENMFWYRQDPGLGLRLIYFSYDVKMKEKGDIPEGYSVSREKKERFSLILESASTNQTSMYLCASSSPTGRSYNEQFFGPGTRLTVL.